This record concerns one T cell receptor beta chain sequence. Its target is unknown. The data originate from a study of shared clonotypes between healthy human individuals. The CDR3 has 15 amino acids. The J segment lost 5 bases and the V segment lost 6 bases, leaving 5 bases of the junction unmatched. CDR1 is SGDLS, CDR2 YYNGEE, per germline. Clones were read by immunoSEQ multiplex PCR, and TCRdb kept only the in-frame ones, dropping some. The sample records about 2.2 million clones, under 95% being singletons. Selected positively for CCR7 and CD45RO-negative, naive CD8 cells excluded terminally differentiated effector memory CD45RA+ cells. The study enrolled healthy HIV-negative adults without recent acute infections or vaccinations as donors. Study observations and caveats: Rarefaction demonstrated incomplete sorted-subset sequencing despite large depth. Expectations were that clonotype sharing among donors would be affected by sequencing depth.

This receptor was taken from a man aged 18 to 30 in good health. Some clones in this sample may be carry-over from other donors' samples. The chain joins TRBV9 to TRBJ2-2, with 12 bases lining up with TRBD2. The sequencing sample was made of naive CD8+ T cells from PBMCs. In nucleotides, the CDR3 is TGTGCCAGCACCTTAGGACTAGCGGGGACCGGGGAGCTGTTTTTT. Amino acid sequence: CASTLGLAGTGELFF.